This TCR beta chain is drawn from a study of OX40 agonist ivuxolimab in advanced cancers. General study results and limits: Mean expanded clone counts were higher in CD8+ than CD4+ T cells. In a subset of nonresponders, normalized T-cell clonal expansion was also low.

The method was immunoSEQ multiplex PCR; TCRdb's version includes in-frame clones alone and lacks a portion of them. The sample contains about 49,000 clones, 81% of which appear only once. Notes on this clone: The antigen remains undetermined.

This CDR3 is built from 13 residues. Trimming removed 3 bases from V and 8 bases from J; junction bases left unmatched: 5. Germline assignment: CDR1 MGHRA and CDR2 YSYEKL. The clonotype was recovered from an adult with an advanced solid tumor such as melanoma, head and neck, liver or kidney cancer. Source: CD4+ or CD8+ T cells sorted from blood, taken in a trial of the OX40 agonist ivuxolimab. J is TRBJ1-2 and V is TRBV4-1; 8 nucleotides match TRBD1. The CDR3 protein is CASSQLTGEGYTF. The CDR3 DNA reads TGCGCCAGCAGCCAGTTGACAGGGGAGGGCTACACCTTC.